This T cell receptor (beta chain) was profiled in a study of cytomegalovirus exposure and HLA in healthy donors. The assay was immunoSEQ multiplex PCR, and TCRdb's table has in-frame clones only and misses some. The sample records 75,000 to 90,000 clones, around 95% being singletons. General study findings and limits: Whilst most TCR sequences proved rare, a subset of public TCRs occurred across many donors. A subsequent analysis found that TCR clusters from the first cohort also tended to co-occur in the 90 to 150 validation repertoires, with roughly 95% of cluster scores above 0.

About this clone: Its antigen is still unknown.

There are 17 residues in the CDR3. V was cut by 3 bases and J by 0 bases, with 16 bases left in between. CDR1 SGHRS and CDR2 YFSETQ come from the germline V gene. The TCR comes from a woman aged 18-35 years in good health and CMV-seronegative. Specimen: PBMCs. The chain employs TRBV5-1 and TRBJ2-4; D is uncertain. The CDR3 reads CASSSMESQLAKNIQYF. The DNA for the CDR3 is TGCGCCAGCAGCTCCATGGAGAGCCAACTAGCCAAAAACATTCAGTACTTC.